The rows below give T cell receptor beta chains drawn from one sample of a study of OX40 agonist ivuxolimab in advanced cancers. The protocol was immunoSEQ multiplex PCR, while the TCRdb copy is restricted to in-frame clones and leaves out a portion. The sample holds 35,000 to 40,000 clones, 87% seen once. The source was CD4+ or CD8+ T cells sorted from blood, collected in a trial of the OX40 agonist ivuxolimab. Receptor source: an adult with an advanced solid tumor such as melanoma, head and neck, liver or kidney cancer. CDR3s include the opening cysteine and the closing phenylalanine or tryptophan. D genes are given only for firm matches. Rows give clone size only sometimes, using once, few, many, or a class for an expanded clone.

v_gene,d_gene,j_gene,abundance,CDR3aa,CDR3nt
TRBV6-5,NA,TRBJ2-4,NA,CASRRGILQNIQYF,TGTGCCAGCCGACGGGGGATTCTGCAAAACATTCAGTACTTC
TRBV5-1,TRBD2,TRBJ2-7,NA,CASSLGLAGSYEQYF,TGCGCCAGCAGCTTGGGACTAGCGGGGTCCTACGAGCAGTACTTC
TRBV6-1,NA,TRBJ2-4,once,CASSSRTGGIGIQYF,TGTGCCAGCAGTTCCCGGACAGGCGGGATAGGCATTCAGTACTTC
TRBV7-9,TRBD1,TRBJ1-6,NA,CASSPRDRINSPLHF,TGTGCCAGCAGCCCGCGGGACAGGATAAATTCACCCCTCCACTTT
TRBV30,NA,TRBJ2-3,NA,CAQGGVNRGDTQYF,TGTGCCCAAGGCGGGGTTAACCGGGGTGATACGCAGTATTTT
TRBV19,NA,TRBJ2-7,NA,CASSIVTSTVSSYEQYF,TGTGCCAGTAGTATAGTAACGTCGACGGTGAGCTCCTACGAGCAGTACTTC
TRBV2,TRBD2,TRBJ2-7,NA,CASRGGLADYEQYF,TGTGCCAGCAGAGGAGGACTAGCGGACTACGAGCAGTACTTC
TRBV7-7,NA,TRBJ2-1,NA,CASSLGGGAGNEQFF,TGTGCTAGCAGCTTAGGAGGAGGGGCAGGTAATGAGCAGTTCTTC
TRBV5-4,NA,TRBJ2-7,NA,CASSLGGRNYEQYF,TGTGCCAGCAGCTTGGGGGGCCGTAACTACGAGCAGTACTTC
TRBV18,TRBD1,TRBJ2-4,NA,CASSPGTEKNIQYF,TGTGCCAGCTCACCAGGGACAGAGAAAAACATTCAGTACTTC
TRBV11-2,NA,TRBJ2-7,NA,CASSLDGIQGIREQYF,TGTGCCAGCAGCTTAGATGGAATCCAGGGTATAAGGGAGCAGTACTTC
TRBV5-1,NA,TRBJ2-1,NA,CASSLVFGERSEQFF,TGCGCCAGCAGCTTAGTCTTTGGTGAACGAAGTGAGCAGTTCTTC
TRBV5-6,TRBD2,TRBJ2-2,NA,CASSFSLAVNTGELFF,TGTGCCAGCAGCTTCTCACTAGCGGTTAACACCGGGGAGCTGTTTTTT
TRBV18,TRBD1,TRBJ2-3,NA,CASSQQGDSTDTQYF,TGTGCCAGCTCACAACAGGGGGACTCCACAGATACGCAGTATTTT
TRBV6-5,NA,TRBJ1-6,NA,CASMDSSYNSPLHF,TGTGCCAGCATGGACAGCTCCTATAATTCACCCCTCCACTTT
TRBV7-2,TRBD2,TRBJ2-5,few,CASSSGTSGGETQYF,TGTGCCAGCAGCTCCGGGACTAGCGGGGGAGAGACCCAGTACTTC
TRBV15,NA,TRBJ2-1,NA,CATSRDREGNNEQFF,TGTGCCACCAGCAGAGATCGTGAAGGTAACAATGAGCAGTTCTTC
TRBV4-2,TRBD1,TRBJ1-2,NA,CASSQDVKGQLNYGYTF,TGTGCCAGCAGCCAAGATGTGAAGGGACAGCTAAACTATGGCTACACCTTC